This T cell receptor (beta chain) is drawn from a study of response to subunit inactivated influenza vaccine. Study-level findings and limits: Seasonal influenza vaccination, on each occasion, was suggested by the authors to recruit few new T cells.

This clonotype was counted at least ten times. Its antigen is not known. One entry per CDR3 protein results from TCRdb running MiXCR on the RT-PCR reads. The sample contains 540,000 or so distinct CDR3 sequences, 10% to 15% of which appear only once. The germline gives CDR1 DFQATT, CDR2 SNEGSKA (reference sequence). Trimming removed 5 bases at V and 4 bases at J, with 15 bases between. The CDR3 consists of 14 residues. Sequencing was performed on PBMCs from blood, taken about 6 weeks after vaccination. V is TRBV20-1 and J is TRBJ2-1; D is perhaps TRBD1 or TRBD2 (5 bases each). This clonotype originated in a man aged 50 to 59 who received an inactivated influenza vaccine. In nucleotides, the CDR3 is TGCAGTGCTTTTTCGGGGACGAAATACAATGAGCAGTTCTTC. This gives the protein CSAFSGTKYNEQFF.